This TCR beta chain was identified in a study of blood T cell repertoires in COVID-19. Germline-derived CDR1 and CDR2 are SGHTA and FQGNSA. The CDR3 contains 16 residues. V gave up 1 base and J gave up 3 bases, with 10 bases separating them. The study assigned cohorts using participant-reported clinical history. In the original processing: Reference gene primer amplification yielded estimated nucleated cell counts. The data were produced by immunoSEQ multiplex PCR, yet TCRdb's version contains in-frame clones alone and is incomplete. Clone size and V and J calls were adopted from that table, with D and trimming inferred from the DNA. The sample consists of over 130,000 clones, less than 85% of them appearing once.

The chain combines TRBV7-2 with TRBJ1-6; no reliable D call. The clonotype originates from a woman aged 18-35 years who had been exposed to COVID-19. Sequenced input: PBMCs or T cells enriched from blood (not recorded which). The CDR3: CASSLVPGIYNSPLHF. CDR3 sequence (DNA): TGTGCCAGCAGCTTAGTTCCAGGAATCTATAATTCACCCCTCCACTTT.